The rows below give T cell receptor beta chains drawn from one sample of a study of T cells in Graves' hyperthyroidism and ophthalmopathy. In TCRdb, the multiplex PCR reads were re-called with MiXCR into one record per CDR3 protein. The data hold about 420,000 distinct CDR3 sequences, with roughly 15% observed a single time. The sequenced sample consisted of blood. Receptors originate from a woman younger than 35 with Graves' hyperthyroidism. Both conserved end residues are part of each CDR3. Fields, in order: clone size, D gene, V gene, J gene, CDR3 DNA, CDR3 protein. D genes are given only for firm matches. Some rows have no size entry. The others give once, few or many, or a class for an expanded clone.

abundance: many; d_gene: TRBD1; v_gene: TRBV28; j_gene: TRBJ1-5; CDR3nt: TGTGCCAGCAGTTCTTTGACAGGGTTGAAGAATCAGCCCCAGCATTTT; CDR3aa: CASSSLTGLKNQPQHF
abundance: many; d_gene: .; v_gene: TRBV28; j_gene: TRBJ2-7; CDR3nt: TGTGCCAGCAGTTCGCAATCGCTTTTCTACGAGCAGTACTTC; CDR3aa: CASSSQSLFYEQYF
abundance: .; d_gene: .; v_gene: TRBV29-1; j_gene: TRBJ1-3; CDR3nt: TGCAGCGTTGGTACGGTCAGCTCTGGAAACACCATATATTTT; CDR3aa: CSVGTVSSGNTIYF
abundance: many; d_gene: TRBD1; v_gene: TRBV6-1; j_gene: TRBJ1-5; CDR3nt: TGTGCCAGCAGGGTTACAGGGGTTTTAAGCAATCAGCCCCAGCATTTT; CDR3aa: CASRVTGVLSNQPQHF
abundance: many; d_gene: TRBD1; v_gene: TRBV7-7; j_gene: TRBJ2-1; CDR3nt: TGTGCTAGCAGCTTCGGGACAGGGACGGAGCAGTTCTTC; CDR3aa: CASSFGTGTEQFF
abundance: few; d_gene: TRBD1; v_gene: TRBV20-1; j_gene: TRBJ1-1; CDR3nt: TGCAGTGCTACAACCTTTACCAGACAGGGGGCTATCGGTGAAGCTTTCTTT; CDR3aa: CSATTFTRQGAIGEAFF
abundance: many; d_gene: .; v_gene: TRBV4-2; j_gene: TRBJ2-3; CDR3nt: TGTGCCAGCAGCCAAGACAGGGGACAAGATACGCAGTATTTT; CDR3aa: CASSQDRGQDTQYF
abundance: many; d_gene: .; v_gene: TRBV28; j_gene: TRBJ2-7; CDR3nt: TGTGCCAGCATCGATACAGGGTTATCCTACGAGCAGTACTTC; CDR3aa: CASIDTGLSYEQYF
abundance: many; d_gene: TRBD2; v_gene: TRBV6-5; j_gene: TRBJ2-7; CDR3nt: TGTGCCAGCAGTTACTCACCAGGGAGCGGGAGTCTGTACGAGCAGTACTTC; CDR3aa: CASSYSPGSGSLYEQYF
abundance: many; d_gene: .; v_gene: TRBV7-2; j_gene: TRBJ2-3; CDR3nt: TGTGCCAGCACGACTACTCCGGGGGATACGCAGTATTTT; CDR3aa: CASTTTPGDTQYF
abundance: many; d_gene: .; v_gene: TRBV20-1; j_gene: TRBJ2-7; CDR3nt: TGCAGTGCCATAAGGGGCAGCTCCTACGAGCAGTACTTC; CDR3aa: CSAIRGSSYEQYF
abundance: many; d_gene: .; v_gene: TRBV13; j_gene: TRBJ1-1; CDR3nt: TGTGCCAGCAGCTTGTGGCAGGCTCGGAGGCACACTGAAGCTTTCTTT; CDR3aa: CASSLWQARRHTEAFF
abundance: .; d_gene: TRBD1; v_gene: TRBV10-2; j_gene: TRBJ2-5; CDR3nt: TGCGCCAGCAGTGATAGGGGGCCGCAAGAGACCCAGTACTTC; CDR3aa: CASSDRGPQETQYF
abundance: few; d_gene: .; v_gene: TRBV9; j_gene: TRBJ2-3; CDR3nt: TGTGCCAGCAGCACCATAGCGAGTAGCACAGATACGCAGTATTTT; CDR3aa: CASSTIASSTDTQYF
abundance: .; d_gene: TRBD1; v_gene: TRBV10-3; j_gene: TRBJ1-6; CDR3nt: TGTGCCATCAGTGCAGGGGGCTCCTATAATTCACCCCTCCACTTT; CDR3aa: CAISAGGSYNSPLHF
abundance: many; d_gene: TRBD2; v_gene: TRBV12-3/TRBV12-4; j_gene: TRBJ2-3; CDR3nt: TGTGCCAGCAGTGATACTAGCGGGAGGGCCCCAGATACGCAGTATTTT; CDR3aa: CASSDTSGRAPDTQYF
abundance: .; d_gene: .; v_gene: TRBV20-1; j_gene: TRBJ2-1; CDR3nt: TGCAGTGCTAGTCCCCCTCTCACAACCAATGAGCAGTTCTTC; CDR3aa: CSASPPLTTNEQFF
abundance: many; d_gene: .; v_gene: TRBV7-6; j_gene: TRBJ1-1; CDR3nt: TGTGCCAGCAGCCATGCAGGGATGGGCACTGAAGCTTTCTTT; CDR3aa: CASSHAGMGTEAFF
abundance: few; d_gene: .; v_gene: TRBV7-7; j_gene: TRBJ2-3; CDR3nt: TGTGCTAGCAGCCCGGACGGATCCACAGATACGCAGTATTTT; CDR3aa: CASSPDGSTDTQYF
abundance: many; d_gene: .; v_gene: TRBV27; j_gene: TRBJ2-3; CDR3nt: TGTGCCAGCAGTTTCAGCGCCGGGGAAGATACGCAGTATTTT; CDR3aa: CASSFSAGEDTQYF
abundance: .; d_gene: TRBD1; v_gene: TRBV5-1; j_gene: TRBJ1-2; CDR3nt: TGCGCCAGCAGCCTGGGGGACAGCTTGGAGGGCTACACCTTC; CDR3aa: CASSLGDSLEGYTF
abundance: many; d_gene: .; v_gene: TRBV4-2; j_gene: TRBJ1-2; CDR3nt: TGTGCCAGCAGCCAAGCGGGGGGAGACTATGGCTACACCTTC; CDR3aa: CASSQAGGDYGYTF
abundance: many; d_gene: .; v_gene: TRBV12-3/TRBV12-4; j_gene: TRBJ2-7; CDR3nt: TGTGCCAGCAGCCCCATTCAGCGGAAGAGCTCCTACGAGCAGTACTTC; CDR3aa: CASSPIQRKSSYEQYF
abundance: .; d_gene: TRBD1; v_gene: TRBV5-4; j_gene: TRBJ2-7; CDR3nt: TGTGCCAGCAGCTCTCGCCGGCAGGGGGCATACTACGAGCAGTACTTC; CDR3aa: CASSSRRQGAYYEQYF
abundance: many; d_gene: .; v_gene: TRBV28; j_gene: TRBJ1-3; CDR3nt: TGTGCCAGCAGTACCGGCCGAAACACCATATATTTT; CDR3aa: CASSTGRNTIYF
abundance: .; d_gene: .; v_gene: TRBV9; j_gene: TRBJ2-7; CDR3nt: TGTGCCAGCAGCGTGGGGCACTTATACGAGCAGTACTTC; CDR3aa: CASSVGHLYEQYF
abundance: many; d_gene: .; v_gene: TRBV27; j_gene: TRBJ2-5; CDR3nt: TGTGCCAGCAGAGTCACCCCTGCGGGGCACCAAGAGACCCAGTACTTC; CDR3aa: CASRVTPAGHQETQYF
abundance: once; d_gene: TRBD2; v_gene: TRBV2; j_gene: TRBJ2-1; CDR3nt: TGTGCCAGCGCGGCTCCACTAGCGGGTTACAATGAGCAGTTCTTC; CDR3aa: CASAAPLAGYNEQFF
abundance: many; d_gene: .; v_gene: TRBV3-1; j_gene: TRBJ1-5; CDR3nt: TGTGCCAGCAGCCCGACAAGTGGTGGACAGCCCCAGCATTTT; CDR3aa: CASSPTSGGQPQHF
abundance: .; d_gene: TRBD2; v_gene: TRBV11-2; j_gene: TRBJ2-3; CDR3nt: TGTGCCAGCAAGCGGGAGGGCACAGATACGCAGTATTTT; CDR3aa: CASKREGTDTQYF
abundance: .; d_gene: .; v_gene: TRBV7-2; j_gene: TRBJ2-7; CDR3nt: TGTGCCAGCAGCCGGGACTCCCAGGGATACGAGCAGTACTTC; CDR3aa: CASSRDSQGYEQYF
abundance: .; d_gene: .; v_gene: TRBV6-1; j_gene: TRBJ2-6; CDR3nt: TGTGCCAGCAGCCTAGACGGGGCCAACGTCCTGACTTTC; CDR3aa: CASSLDGANVLTF
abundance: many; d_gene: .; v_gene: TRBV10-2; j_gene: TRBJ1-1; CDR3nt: TGCGCCAGCAGTGAGGCTCAGGGTAGGGGGAACACTGAAGCTTTCTTT; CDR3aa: CASSEAQGRGNTEAFF
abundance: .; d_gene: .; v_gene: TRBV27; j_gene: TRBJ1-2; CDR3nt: TGTGCCAGCAGTTCCACTAATCCGGGACGGCCCTATGGCTACACCTTC; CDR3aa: CASSSTNPGRPYGYTF
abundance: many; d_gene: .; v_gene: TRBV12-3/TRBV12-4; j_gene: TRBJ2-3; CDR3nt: TGTGCCAGCAGGCAGGGCACAGATACGCAGTATTTT; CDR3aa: CASRQGTDTQYF
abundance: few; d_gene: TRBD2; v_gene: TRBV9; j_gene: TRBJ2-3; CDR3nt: TGTGCCAGCAGCGCGGGACTAGCGGGGCTAGATACGCAGTATTTT; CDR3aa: CASSAGLAGLDTQYF
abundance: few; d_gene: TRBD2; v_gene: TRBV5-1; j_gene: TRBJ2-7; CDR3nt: TGCGCCAGCAGCTTGGGAAGCGGGAGGGCCCTCAGGTACGAGCAGTACTTC; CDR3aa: CASSLGSGRALRYEQYF
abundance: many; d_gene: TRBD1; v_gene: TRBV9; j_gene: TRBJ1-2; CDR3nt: TGTGCCAGCAGCACGCGACCCGGGACAGGGGAAGGCTACACCTTC; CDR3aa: CASSTRPGTGEGYTF
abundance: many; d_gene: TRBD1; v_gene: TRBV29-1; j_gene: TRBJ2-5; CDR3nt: TGCAGCGTGCGACAGGGGCGAGAGACCCAGTACTTC; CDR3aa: CSVRQGRETQYF
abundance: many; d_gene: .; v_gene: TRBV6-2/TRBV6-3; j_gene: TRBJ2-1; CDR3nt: TGTGCCAGCACAGGGTGGGAGAGAAGTTCCAATCCGAAGTACAATGAGCAGTTCTTC; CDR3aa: CASTGWERSSNPKYNEQFF
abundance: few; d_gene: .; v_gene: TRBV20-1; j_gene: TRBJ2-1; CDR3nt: TGCAGTGCTAGTAACCAGGCTTTCAATGAGCAGTTCTTC; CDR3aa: CSASNQAFNEQFF
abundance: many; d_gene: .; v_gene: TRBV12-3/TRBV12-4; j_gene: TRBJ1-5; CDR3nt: TGTGCCAGCAGTTTAGCATCCACCAATCAGCCCCAGCATTTT; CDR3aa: CASSLASTNQPQHF
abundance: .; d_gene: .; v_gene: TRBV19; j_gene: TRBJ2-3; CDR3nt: TGTGCCAGTAGTATTAACCCTGTCTCCCGGGCAGATACGCAGTATTTT; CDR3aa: CASSINPVSRADTQYF
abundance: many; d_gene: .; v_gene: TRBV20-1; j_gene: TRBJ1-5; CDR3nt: TGCAGTGCTAGCGTCGGAATTGGGGAGGGCAATCAGCCCCAGCATTTT; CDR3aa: CSASVGIGEGNQPQHF
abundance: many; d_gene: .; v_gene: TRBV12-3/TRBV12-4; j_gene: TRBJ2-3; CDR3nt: TGTGCCAGCACTATGACAGATACGCAGTATTTT; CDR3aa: CASTMTDTQYF
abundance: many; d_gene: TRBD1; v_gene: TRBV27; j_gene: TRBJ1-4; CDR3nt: TGTGCCAGCAGTTTAGGTCGGGACAGTGATGAAAAACTGTTTTTT; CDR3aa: CASSLGRDSDEKLFF
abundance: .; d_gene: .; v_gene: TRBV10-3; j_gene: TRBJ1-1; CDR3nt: TGTGCCATCAGTGAGAGGGGGGGTGGTGACACTGAAGCTTTCTTT; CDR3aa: CAISERGGGDTEAFF
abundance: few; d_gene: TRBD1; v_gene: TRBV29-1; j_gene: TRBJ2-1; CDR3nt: TGCAGCGCGGGACAGGGGTGGGGCAATGAGCAGTTCTTC; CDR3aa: CSAGQGWGNEQFF
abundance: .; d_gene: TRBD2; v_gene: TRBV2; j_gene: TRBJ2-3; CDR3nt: TGTGCCAGCAGAGCCCAACTAGCGGACGTCACAGATACGCAGTATTTT; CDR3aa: CASRAQLADVTDTQYF
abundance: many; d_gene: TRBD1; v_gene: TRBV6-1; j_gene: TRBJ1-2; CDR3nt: TGTGCCAGCAGTCCCGTCTCCGGGACAGGAAACTATGGCTACACCTTC; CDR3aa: CASSPVSGTGNYGYTF
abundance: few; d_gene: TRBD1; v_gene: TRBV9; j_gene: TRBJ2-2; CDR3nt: TGTGCCAGCAGCCCGCGGACAGGACACGTCATCGGGGAGCTGTTTTTT; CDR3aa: CASSPRTGHVIGELFF